This T cell receptor (beta chain) is from a study of CD8 T cells in ankylosing spondylitis. Notes on the study in general: In ankylosing spondylitis blood, a motif of eight highly homologous TCR beta variants appeared characteristic. Matched synovial fluid from ankylosing spondylitis patients was reported to be enriched for disease-linked clones. The authors found the disease-linked clones to be CD8+ and relatively rare in peripheral blood.

As concerns this clonotype: What it recognizes is unknown.

The TCR beta libraries were generated through quantitative 5'-RACE incorporating molecular barcodes. MiXCR, applied by TCRdb to the 5' RACE reads, yields one record per CDR3 protein. The repertoire holds about 450,000 distinct CDR3 sequences, with roughly a quarter as singletons. The CDR3 has 13 amino acids. The V gene's germline CDR1 is DFQATT and CDR2 SNEGSKA (reference sequence). V lost 3 bases to trimming and J lost 3 bases, with 6 bases between them. Specimen: blood, either unsorted or a sorted T cell fraction (not recorded which). This TCR was sampled from a male donor with ankylosing spondylitis. The V and J genes are TRBV20-1 and TRBJ1-6; the D is unclear. CDR3 region: CSARGLYNSPLHF. CDR3 DNA sequence: TGCAGTGCTAGGGGCCTCTATAATTCACCCCTCCACTTT.